Given below is one T cell receptor beta chain in context. Expressed TCRB transcripts were sequenced because the isolated RNA had all been reverse transcribed beforehand. TCRdb's copy holds only in-frame clones and misses some; the assay was immunoSEQ multiplex PCR. The sample yields just over 600,000 clones, around 15% seen once. The data are from a study of beta chain features in type 1 diabetes. V lost 4 bases and J 3 bases, leaving 8 bases between the germline ends. Germline values: CDR1 SGHRS, CDR2 YFSETQ. The CDR3 spans 12 residues. This rearrangement joins TRBV5-1 to TRBJ2-7; TRBD1 is a possible D gene (5 bases). The origin of this receptor is a man younger than 35 in good health. The sample consisted of naive CD4+ T cells from blood. CDR3 residues: CASSVDIYEQYF. The CDR3 DNA reads as TGCGCCAGCAGCGTGGACATCTACGAGCAGTACTTC.